This T cell receptor beta chain is drawn from a study of spatial heterogeneity in lung cancer. Background on the study: A unique TCR and UMI combination showed up more than ten times in raw reads, on average. Study-wide results and limits: One measure, the expanded intratumoral alpha and beta TCR count, tracked tumor mutation counts.

This clonotype was seen many times. Its antigen is not known. This CDR3 has 12 residues. Germline V lookup: CDR1 SGHRS, CDR2 YFSETQ. V shed 4 bases and J shed 6 bases, with 10 bases lying between them. TCRdb redid the calling of the 5' RACE reads with MiXCR, one entry per CDR3 protein. Among about 24,000 distinct CDR3 sequences listed, roughly 8.3% were seen once. Time point defined: sample taken at primary tumor resection. Whole RNA, which was extracted from tumor, nontumor lung tissue or frozen PBMC, was sequenced without any cell sorting. The V call is TRBV5-1, the J call TRBJ1-2; the D is unclear. The sequence was collected from a male donor with early-stage non-small cell lung cancer. Sequenced material: lung tumor tissue, taken at surgery. Here the CDR3 DNA reads TGCGCCAGCAGCCCCCATATTGATGGCTACACCTTC. This translates into CASSPHIDGYTF.